The clone carrying this T cell receptor (beta chain) was observed a handful of times. Its antigen is not identified. V lost 4 bases to trimming and J lost 8 bases; unmatched junction nucleotides: 6. Per germline, CDR1 SGHDT and CDR2 YYEEEE. This CDR3 comprises 15 residues. The data belong to a study of cytomegalovirus exposure and HLA in healthy donors. About the research overall: Assignment to the Caucasian-associated ancestry cluster applied to 81% of the approximately 400 genotyped donors.

PCR used 60 Vbeta primers and 13 Jbeta primers. Assay: immunoSEQ multiplex PCR; the TCRdb copy retains only in-frame clones and omits some. This table has about 190,000 clones, about 80% appearing once. General observations from the study: Among TCR beta chains, those listed as cytomegalovirus-associated numbered some 160. Many donors carried some public TCRs, although rarity characterized most TCR sequences.

The chain joins TRBV5-6 to TRBJ2-1, with 13 bases aligning to TRBD2. Sequences were obtained from PBMCs. This receptor was taken from a woman aged 18-29 years in good health and CMV-seropositive. CDR3 bases: TGTGCCAGCAGCAAACCGGGACTAGCGGGGTATGAGCAGTTCTTC. This gives the protein CASSKPGLAGYEQFF.